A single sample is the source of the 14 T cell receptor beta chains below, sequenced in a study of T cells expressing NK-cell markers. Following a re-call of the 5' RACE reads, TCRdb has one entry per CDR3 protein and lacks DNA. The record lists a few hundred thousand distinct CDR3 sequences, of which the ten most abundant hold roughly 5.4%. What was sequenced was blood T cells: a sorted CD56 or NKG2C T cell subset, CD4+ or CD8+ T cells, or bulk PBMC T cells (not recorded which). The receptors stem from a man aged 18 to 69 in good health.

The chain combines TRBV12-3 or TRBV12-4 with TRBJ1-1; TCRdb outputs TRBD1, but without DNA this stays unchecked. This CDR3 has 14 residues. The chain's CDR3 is CASRYRSRDTEAFF.

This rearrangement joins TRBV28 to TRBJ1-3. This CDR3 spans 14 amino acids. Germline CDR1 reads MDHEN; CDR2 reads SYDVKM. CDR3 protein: CASNSGGPGNTIYF.

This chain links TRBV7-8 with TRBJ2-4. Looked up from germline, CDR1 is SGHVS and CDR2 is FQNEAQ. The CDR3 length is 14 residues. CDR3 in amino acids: CASSQGPAENIQYF.

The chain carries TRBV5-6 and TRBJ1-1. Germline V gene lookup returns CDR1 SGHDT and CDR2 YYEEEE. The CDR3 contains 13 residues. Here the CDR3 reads CASSPAPGREAFF.

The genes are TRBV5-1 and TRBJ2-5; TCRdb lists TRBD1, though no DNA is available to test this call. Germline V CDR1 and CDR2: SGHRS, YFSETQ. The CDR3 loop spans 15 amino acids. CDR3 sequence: CASSPYGGRQETQYF.

Here the CDR3 reads CSVLGERGQPQHF. V usage is TRBV29-1 and J usage is TRBJ1-5; TCRdb picks TRBD1, but there is no DNA to check that call. This CDR3 has 13 amino acids. Germline CDR1 and CDR2: SQVTM and ANQGSEA.

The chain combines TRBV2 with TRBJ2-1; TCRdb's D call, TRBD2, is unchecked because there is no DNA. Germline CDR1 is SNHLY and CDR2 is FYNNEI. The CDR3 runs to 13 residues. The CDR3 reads CAGGSGITTAQFF.

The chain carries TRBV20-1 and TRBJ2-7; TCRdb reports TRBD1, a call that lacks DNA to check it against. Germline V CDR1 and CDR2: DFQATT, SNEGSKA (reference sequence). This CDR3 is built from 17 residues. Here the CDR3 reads CSARPGQGANRLYEQYF.

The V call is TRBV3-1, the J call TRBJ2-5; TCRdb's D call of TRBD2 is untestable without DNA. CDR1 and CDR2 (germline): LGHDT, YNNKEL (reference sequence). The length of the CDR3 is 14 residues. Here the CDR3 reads CASSRGPTQETQYF.

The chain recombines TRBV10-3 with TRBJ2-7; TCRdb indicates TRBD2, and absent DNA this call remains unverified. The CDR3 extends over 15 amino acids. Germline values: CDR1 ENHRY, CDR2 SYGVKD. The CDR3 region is CAISESIAGPYEQYF.

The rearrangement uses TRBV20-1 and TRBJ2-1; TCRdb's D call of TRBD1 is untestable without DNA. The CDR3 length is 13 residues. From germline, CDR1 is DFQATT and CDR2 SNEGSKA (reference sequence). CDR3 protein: CSARAGTVVEQFF.

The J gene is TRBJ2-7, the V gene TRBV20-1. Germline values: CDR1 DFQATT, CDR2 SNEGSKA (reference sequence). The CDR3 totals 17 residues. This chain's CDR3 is CSASTFPNGVRPYEQYF.

CDR3: CASSKLTGDVNTEAFF. V gene TRBV7-6 combines with J gene TRBJ1-1; TCRdb picks TRBD1, but there is no DNA to check that call. This CDR3 has 16 amino acids. The germline V gene encodes CDR1 SGHVS and CDR2 FNYEAQ. The full variable domain, rest sourced from reference TRBV7-6 and TRBJ1-1, is GAGVSQSPRYKVTKRGQDVALRCDPISGHVSLYWYRQALGQGPEFLTYFNYEAQQDKSGLPNDRFSAERPEGSISTLTIQRTEQRDSAMYRCASSKLTGDVNTEAFFGQGTRLTVV.

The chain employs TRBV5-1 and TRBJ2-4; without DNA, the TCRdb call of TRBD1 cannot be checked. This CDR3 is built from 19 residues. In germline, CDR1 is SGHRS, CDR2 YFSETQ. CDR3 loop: CASSLNIDRLILAKNIQYF.